The 5 T cell receptor beta chains presented below share a single source sample, sequenced in a study of blood T cell repertoires in COVID-19. Some clones are missing from TCRdb's copy, which holds only in-frame ones; the method was immunoSEQ multiplex PCR. The sample lists roughly 31,000 clones, 85% to 90% occurring once. Sequencing used peripheral blood. These receptors were obtained from a man aged 55 to 70 with acute or convalescent COVID-19.

The V call is TRBV4-2, the J call TRBJ2-7; perhaps TRBD2 as D (6 bases). CDR3 length equals 15 residues. Trimming removed 1 base from V and 3 bases from J, with 13 bases in between. Germline V gene lookup returns CDR1 LGHNA and CDR2 YNFKEQ. The CDR3 spells CASSQVGGPLYEQYF. CDR3 bases: TGTGCCAGCAGCCAAGTCGGGGGTCCCCTCTACGAGCAGTACTTC.

The V gene is TRBV3-1 (or the pseudogene TRBV3-2), the J gene TRBJ2-7; a weak D match, TRBD2 (6 bases). This CDR3 contains 14 residues. V lost 0 bases to trimming and J lost 3 bases, with 9 bases between them. Germline loops: CDR1 LGHDT, CDR2 YNNKEL (reference sequence). The CDR3 spells CASSQEAGGYEQYF. CDR3 DNA sequence: TGTGCCAGCAGCCAAGAAGCCGGGGGCTACGAGCAGTACTTC.

This chain connects TRBV4-2 to TRBJ2-1, with 10 bases fitting TRBD2. Germline CDR1 reads LGHNA; CDR2 reads YNFKEQ. The V segment lost 0 bases and the J segment 2 bases; nucleotides outside the gene matches: 1. The CDR3 is made up of 16 amino acids. Here the CDR3 DNA reads TGTGCCAGCAGCCAAGAAACTAGCGGGACCTACAATGAGCAGTTCTTC. This translates into CASSQETSGTYNEQFF.

The V and J genes are TRBV19 and TRBJ1-1, with D maybe TRBD1 (5 bases). Trimming removed 10 bases at V and 10 bases at J, with 25 bases between. CDR1 LNHDA and CDR2 SQIVND come from the germline V gene (reference sequence). This CDR3 has 14 residues. CDR3 sequence (DNA): TGTGCCACAACCCTCGGGGGTCGGAGGTCGGGAGCTTTCTTT. Protein sequence: CATTLGGRRSGAFF.

This chain connects TRBV30 to TRBJ1-3; 7 nucleotides agree with TRBD1. V was pared by 6 bases and J by 0 bases, with 5 bases of the junction left unmatched. Looked up from germline, CDR1 is GTSNPN and CDR2 is SVGIG (reference sequence). The CDR3 has 14 amino acids. The CDR3 DNA reads TGTGCCTGCGCGGGACAGATCTCTGGAAACACCATATATTTT. Translated, it gives CACAGQISGNTIYF.